A single sample is the source of the 4 T cell receptor beta chains below, sequenced in a study of identical twins. One entry per CDR3 protein results from TCRdb running MiXCR on the 5' RACE reads. The top ten clones hold approximately 14% of a sample with around 230,000 distinct CDR3 sequences, under 8.5% of them seen once. The data also belong to a second study, concerning T cells expressing NK-cell markers.

The sequencing input was CD8+ T cells sorted from blood. These receptors came from a woman younger than 30 in good health.

This chain uses TRBV10-3 with TRBJ2-1; no clear D. Trimming took 0 bases from V and 0 from J, leaving 6 bases between them. The CDR3 contains 15 residues. From germline, CDR1 is ENHRY and CDR2 SYGVKD. CDR3 amino acids: CAISESLLSYNEQFF. The DNA of the CDR3 is TGTGCCATCAGTGAGTCGTTGCTCTCCTACAATGAGCAGTTCTTC.

The table lists this clonotype with a few counts. The rearrangement uses TRBV20-1 and TRBJ2-3; 7 bases line up with TRBD2. Per germline, CDR1 DFQATT and CDR2 SNEGSKA (reference sequence). The length of the CDR3 is 14 residues. V was pared by 6 bases and J by 0 bases, with 6 bases of the junction left unmatched. The CDR3 region has the DNA TGCAGTGCATCGACTAGCCGTAGCACAGATACGCAGTATTTT. It is translated as CSASTSRSTDTQYF.

This clonotype was seen at least ten times. The chain's CDR3 is CSATLLAGGPTDTQYF. The DNA of the CDR3 is TGCAGTGCGACCCTACTAGCGGGGGGGCCGACAGATACGCAGTATTTT. The chain combines TRBV20-1 with TRBJ2-3; 13 bases are shared with TRBD2. This CDR3 region has 16 residues. The V and J ends lost 6 bases and 3 bases, in that order; junction bases with no gene match: 9. Germline CDR1 reads DFQATT; CDR2 reads SNEGSKA (reference sequence).

The chain is built from TRBV27 and TRBJ2-4; 13 nucleotides align to TRBD2. The J segment lost 4 bases and the V segment lost 5 bases, leaving 5 bases of the junction unmatched. The CDR3 is 16 amino acids. CDR1 MNHEY and CDR2 SMNVEV come from the germline V gene (reference sequence). This CDR3 reads CASSTRTSGGKNIQYF. In DNA, the CDR3 is TGTGCCAGCAGTACCAGGACTAGCGGGGGAAAAAACATTCAGTACTTC.